The rows below give T cell receptor beta chains drawn from one sample of a study of blood T cell repertoires in COVID-19. This table comes from immunoSEQ multiplex PCR, and its TCRdb copy is limited to in-frame clones, with some not included. The sample lists around 140,000 clones; 85% to 90% were seen once. Sequenced: peripheral blood. The receptor source for this set is a woman aged 55 to 70 with acute or convalescent COVID-19. Each CDR3 is given with its conserved first and last residue. The D gene is left open where the match is weak. The size of a clone is reported for some rows only, either as once, few or many, or as a class for expanded clones.

.	TRBV11-2	TRBJ1-6	.	TGTGCCAGCAGCTCCCCCACAGGGACCCTCCACTTT	CASSSPTGTLHF
TRBD1	TRBV5-1	TRBJ1-2	.	TGCGCCAGCAGCTCAGGGACAGGCGAGAACTATGGCTACACCTTC	CASSSGTGENYGYTF
TRBD1	TRBV28	TRBJ1-2	.	TGTGCCAGCAGGTACGGGACAGGGCCCGGCTACACCTTC	CASRYGTGPGYTF
.	TRBV3-1/TRBV3-2	TRBJ2-7	.	TGTGCCAGCAGCCAAGTAGGGGCCCTTTCCGAGCAGTACTTC	CASSQVGALSEQYF
TRBD1	TRBV28	TRBJ1-5	.	TGTGCCAGCAGACGACAGGGGGGCAATCAGCCCCAGCATTTT	CASRRQGGNQPQHF
.	TRBV7-2	TRBJ2-1	.	TGTGCCAGCAGCTTAGTAGACGGGTACAATGAGCAGTTCTTC	CASSLVDGYNEQFF
.	TRBV5-1	TRBJ2-2	.	TGCGCCAGCAGCTTGGGTCCGGGAGAAACCGGGGAGCTGTTTTTT	CASSLGPGETGELFF
.	TRBV11-3	TRBJ1-6	.	TGTGCCAGCAGCTTAGAACCCCCCGTTGGGGCGCTAAATTCACCCCTCCACTTT	CASSLEPPVGALNSPLHF
.	TRBV11-2	TRBJ1-1	once	TGTGCCAGCAGCTTAGGGCCGAGTCAGGGTGAAGCTTTCTTT	CASSLGPSQGEAFF
.	TRBV11-2	TRBJ2-5	.	TGTGCCAGCAGCACAGACAGGGCGGGAAAGACCCAGTACTTC	CASSTDRAGKTQYF
.	TRBV6-5	TRBJ1-1	.	TGTGCCAGCACTCGCGGACGGGGGATTAACACTGAAGCTTTCTTT	CASTRGRGINTEAFF
.	TRBV30	TRBJ2-3	once	TGTGCCTGGAGTGTCGACAGCCACACAGATACGCAGTATTTT	CAWSVDSHTDTQYF
.	TRBV9	TRBJ2-3	.	TGTGCCAGCAGCGTAGCGGCGCGGGCAAGCACAGATACGCAGTATTTT	CASSVAARASTDTQYF
TRBD1	TRBV6-5	TRBJ1-5	.	TGTGCCAGCAGTCGGACAGGGCTAAATCAGCCCCAGCATTTT	CASSRTGLNQPQHF
TRBD1	TRBV6-1	TRBJ1-2	.	TGTGCCAGCAGTGAAGAACAGGGGGTCGTTGGCTACACCTTC	CASSEEQGVVGYTF
.	TRBV19	TRBJ1-1	.	TGTGCCGTACGGGTTGCGAACACTGAAGCTTTCTTT	CAVRVANTEAFF
TRBD2	TRBV6-5	TRBJ2-1	.	TGTGCCAGCAGGGGGGGACTACGATTCAATGAGCAGTTCTTC	CASRGGLRFNEQFF
.	TRBV7-9	TRBJ1-2	once	TGTGCCAGCAGCCAAGACGGGGGCTACACCTTC	CASSQDGGYTF
TRBD1	TRBV11-2	TRBJ1-2	.	TGTGCCAGCAGCTTGGGCAGGGGGTTCTATGGCTACACCTTC	CASSLGRGFYGYTF
.	TRBV5-1	TRBJ2-5	.	TGCGCCAGCAGCTTGGGGGGCCGCGGGGACTCCGAGACCCAGTACTTC	CASSLGGRGDSETQYF
.	TRBV19	TRBJ1-5	.	TGTGCCAGTAGTGTCGCGTATAAAGATCAGCCCCAGCATTTT	CASSVAYKDQPQHF
.	TRBV7-2	TRBJ1-4	.	TGTGCCAGCAGTCCCTGGGTGGGGCCGGAGGAAAAACTGTTTTTT	CASSPWVGPEEKLFF
TRBD1	TRBV19	TRBJ2-7	.	TGTGCCAGTAGTATGGGGACAGGCCCCTACGAGCAGTACTTC	CASSMGTGPYEQYF
TRBD2	TRBV11-2	TRBJ2-5	.	TGTGCCAGCAGCTTAGCCTTAGCGGGGGGGCGGGAGACCCAGTACTTC	CASSLALAGGRETQYF
TRBD1	TRBV27	TRBJ2-2	.	TGTGCCGCCCGAAGACAGGGGGACACCGGGGAGCTGTTTTTT	CAARRQGDTGELFF
TRBD1	TRBV7-2	TRBJ2-7	.	TGTGCCAGCAGCCCCCGGACAGGGTGGTCCTACGAGCAGTACTTC	CASSPRTGWSYEQYF
TRBD1	TRBV18	TRBJ1-1	.	TGTGCCAGCTCACCACCGCAGGGGGGCGCGGCTTTCTTT	CASSPPQGGAAFF
TRBD1	TRBV4-2	TRBJ1-6	.	TGTGCCAGCGCCTCAGGGACAGGGCTTTCACCCCTCCACTTT	CASASGTGLSPLHF
TRBD2	TRBV7-3	TRBJ2-3	.	TGTGCCAGCAAGCCTAGCGGGAGCACAGATACGCAGTATTTT	CASKPSGSTDTQYF
TRBD1	TRBV30	TRBJ2-2	.	TGTGCCTGGGGACAGGGGGTTTTTCCCGGGGAGCTGTTTTTT	CAWGQGVFPGELFF